This TCR beta chain appears in the sequencing data of a study of blood T cells in healthy people across ages. Sample-barcoded 5' priming and a J-beta primer mix drove a second PCR of roughly 7 to 11 cycles. TCRdb re-called the 5' RACE reads with MiXCR, one entry per CDR3 protein. The table has around 780,000 distinct CDR3 sequences, around a quarter seen once. The CDR3 sequence is 14 residues long. CDR1 and CDR2 from the germline V gene are MDHEN and SYDVKM. Trimming cost V 6 bases and J 8 bases; bases outside gene matches: 9. The sample also formed part of further work on T cells of mothers and their children.

The receptor comes from a boy between 10 and 17 years old in good health. The sample comprised blood. The chain recombines TRBV28 with TRBJ1-2, with 10 bases that match TRBD1. Here the CDR3 reads CASRPGTGVRGYTF. In DNA form, the CDR3 reads TGTGCCAGCAGACCTGGGACAGGGGTGAGGGGCTACACCTTC.